The following is a T cell receptor beta chain sequence with its context. Antigen specificity is unknown. These data originate in a study of T cell responses to AZD1222 COVID-19 vaccine. Whole-study context: Second doses at about 4 or about 12 weeks were pooled. Study-wide results and limits: Spike was spanned by vaccine-associated CD4 TCRs, which were dominant at 160-218 and 743-854. Two doses of AZD1222 preceded a rise in Spike-specific TCR breadth and depth.

TCRdb's table, derived via immunoSEQ multiplex PCR, lists solely in-frame clones and lacks some. Counted here are 130,000 to 150,000 clones, around 88% occurring once; the ten biggest clones make up more than 2%. Germline lookup yields CDR1 MNHNS and CDR2 SASEGT. This CDR3 spans 14 amino acids. Trimming pared 1 base from V and 4 bases from J, leaving 11 bases between. The specimen was peripheral blood, collected on day 0 of AZD1222 vaccination. This TCR was recovered from an adult in good health. This chain uses TRBV6-1 with TRBJ2-7, with D uncertain. The CDR3 loop reads CASSEGPTGYEQYF. CDR3 nucleotide sequence: TGTGCCAGCAGTGAAGGACCTACCGGGTACGAGCAGTACTTC.